The 16 T cell receptor beta chains listed next were all sequenced from one sample in a study of a mutant IDH1 vaccine in newly diagnosed glioma. Described time point: baseline, week 1 (first vaccination visit). Indicated treatment: pre-vaccination baseline after standard-of-care therapy. Assay used: immunoSEQ multiplex PCR; TCRdb lists only in-frame clones, some missing. The top ten hold 6.5% to 9.5% of the sample, which has about 92,000 clones, over 75% seen once. The sample in question was PBMCs, obtained from a glioma patient treated with radiotherapy, temozolomide or both. The source is a man aged 35-49 years with glioma.

The chain recombines TRBV7-2 with TRBJ2-5; D remains ambiguous. Near its end, the DNA agrees better with TRBJ2-7, so the J call may be wrong. The CDR3 covers 19 residues. The germline V gene has CDR1 SGHTA and CDR2 FQGNSA. The DNA of the CDR3 is TGTGCCAGCAGCTCCCACTCGCCGGCGCTAGAGTTAGGAAGGTACGAGCAGTACTTC. Protein sequence: CASSSHSPALELGRYEQYF.

The V and J genes are TRBV29-1 and TRBJ2-7, with D tentatively TRBD2 (7 bases). The CDR3 runs to 13 residues. V was pared by 3 bases and J by 5 bases, with 14 bases between. CDR1 SQVTM and CDR2 ANQGSEA come from the germline V gene. CDR3 nucleotides: TGCAGCGTTGATAGTGGGGGGGCAGACGAGCAGTACTTC. Translating gives CSVDSGGADEQYF.

The V gene is TRBV7-9, the J gene TRBJ2-1, with 11 bases identical to TRBD2. Trimming cost V 1 base and J 3 bases; bases outside gene matches: 11. The CDR3 has 19 residues. Germline CDR1 and CDR2: SEHNR and FQNEAQ (reference sequence). The CDR3 DNA follows: TGTGCCAGCAGCTTAGAAGCACTAGCGGGGGCCCCGCTCTACAATGAGCAGTTCTTC. Protein: CASSLEALAGAPLYNEQFF.

This clone appeared a few times. The chain is built from TRBV6-1 and TRBJ2-5; TRBD1 agrees at 8 bases. In germline, CDR1 is MNHNS, CDR2 SASEGT. V trimming: 4 bases; J trimming: 3 bases; junction bases outside the gene matches: 7. This CDR3 comprises 15 residues. CDR3 nucleotides: TGTGCCAGCAGTGGCCGGACAGGGTCGGAAGAGACCCAGTACTTC. This codes for CASSGRTGSEETQYF.

This chain links TRBV10-2 with TRBJ2-5; D may match TRBD1 or TRBD2 (5 bases each). The CDR3 loop spans 14 amino acids. The V end lost 0 bases, the J end lost 6 bases, and 11 bases lay between the germline ends. Per the germline V gene, CDR1 is WSHSY and CDR2 is SAAADI. Here the CDR3 DNA reads TGCGCCAGCAGTGAGTCACCCGGGGACCAGACCCAGTACTTC. This sequence encodes CASSESPGDQTQYF.

This clone was observed a few times. The rearrangement joins TRBV30 to TRBJ2-6; perhaps D is TRBD1 or TRBD2 (6 bases each). Trimming took 0 bases from V and 1 from J, leaving 7 bases between them. Germline V gene sequence: CDR1 GTSNPN, CDR2 SVGIG (reference sequence). The CDR3 runs 15 residues. The CDR3 loop is CAWSVGGSGANVLTF. The CDR3 bases are TGTGCCTGGAGTGTAGGGGGGTCTGGGGCCAACGTCCTGACTTTC.

This CDR3 reads CASSGTSGNLREQYF. The CDR3 coding sequence is TGTGCCAGCAGCGGGACTAGCGGGAACCTTAGGGAGCAGTACTTC. This rearrangement joins TRBV9 to TRBJ2-7; 12 bases fit TRBD2. Trimming removed 3 bases from V and 7 bases from J; junction bases left unmatched: 8. The CDR3 contains 15 residues. CDR1 and CDR2 (germline): SGDLS, YYNGEE.

DNA of the CDR3: TGCGCCAGCAGCCAAGAGGGACACAACACCGGGGAGCTGTTTTTT. Residues: CASSQEGHNTGELFF. J is TRBJ2-2 and V is TRBV4-3; perhaps TRBD1 as D (6 bases). The V and J ends lost 0 bases and 2 bases respectively, with 7 bases between them. CDR1 is LGHNA, CDR2 YSLEER, per germline. This CDR3 has 15 residues.

This rearrangement joins TRBV19 to TRBJ2-7, with D unresolved. V lost 2 bases, J lost 6 bases, and 14 bases lay in between. CDR3 length: 14 amino acids. Germline CDR1 reads LNHDA; CDR2 reads SQIVND (reference sequence). CDR3 bases: TGTGCCAGTAGTATAAACCCTACCAGCACCGAGCAGTACTTC. Amino acids: CASSINPTSTEQYF.

This clone was observed a few times. This chain links TRBV4-2 with TRBJ2-3; 7 bases match TRBD2. The CDR3 contains 16 residues. The germline gives CDR1 LGHNA, CDR2 YNFKEQ. V lost 0 bases to trimming and J lost 1 base; unmatched junction nucleotides: 4. The CDR3 sequence is CASSQDASGGTDTQYF. Written as DNA, the CDR3 is TGTGCCAGCAGCCAAGACGCCAGCGGGGGCACAGATACGCAGTATTTT.

The V gene is TRBV9, the J gene TRBJ2-2, with a tentative D call TRBD2 (5 bases). Trimming removed 3 bases at V and 2 bases at J, with 17 bases between. Germline V lookup: CDR1 SGDLS, CDR2 YYNGEE. The CDR3 consists of 17 residues. DNA of the CDR3: TGTGCCAGCAGCGCCCCCCGGCGGGTCGGAAACACCGGGGAGCTGTTTTTT. Amino acids: CASSAPRRVGNTGELFF.

This clone occurred a few times. CDR3 DNA sequence: TGTGCCAGCTCAACAGGTCTGAGCTCCTACGAGCAGTACTTC. Its protein is CASSTGLSSYEQYF. The V and J genes are TRBV18 and TRBJ2-7; perhaps TRBD1 as D (5 bases). The CDR3 length is 14 residues. Germline CDR1 reads KGHSH; CDR2 reads LQKENI. The V and J ends lost 5 bases and 0 bases respectively, with 11 bases between them.

A few counts support this clone. The CDR3 DNA reads TGTGCCAGCAGTCTAGCGGGGGCCCAAGAGACCCAGTACTTC. Its translation: CASSLAGAQETQYF. This chain uses TRBV25-1 with TRBJ2-5; 10 bases fit TRBD2. After removal of 5 bases from V and 1 base from J, the junction contained 1 base not matched to a gene. The CDR3 is 14 amino acids. Looked up from germline, CDR1 is MGHDK and CDR2 is SYGVNS.

This chain joins TRBV28 and TRBJ1-2, with D unresolved. Trimming stripped 4 bases from V and 7 bases from J, with 19 bases between. The CDR3 loop spans 15 amino acids. Germline CDR1 is MDHEN and CDR2 is SYDVKM. CDR3 region: CASSSPSQPSTGYTF. The DNA for the CDR3 is TGTGCCAGCAGTTCCCCCTCCCAGCCCTCGACTGGCTACACCTTC.

The rearrangement links TRBV30 to TRBJ1-6, with 7 bases identical to TRBD1. Germline-derived CDR1 and CDR2 are GTSNPN and SVGIG (reference sequence). Unmatched junction bases numbered 6, after V lost 1 base and J lost 6 bases. This CDR3 has 15 amino acids. The CDR3, as DNA: TGTGCCTGGAGTGCCAGACAGGGCGGTAATTCACCCCTCCACTTT. This sequence encodes CAWSARQGGNSPLHF. Drawing the rest from reference TRBV30 and TRBJ1-6, the complete variable domain is SQTIHQWPATLVQPVGSPLSLECTVEGTSNPNLYWYRQAAGRGLQLLFYSVGIGQISSEVPQNLSASRPQDRQFILSSKKLLLSDSGFYLCAWSARQGGNSPLHFGNGTRLTVT.

The chain employs TRBV5-1 and TRBJ1-5, with 7 bases identical to TRBD1. CDR1 and CDR2 from the germline V gene are SGHRS and YFSETQ. The CDR3 extends over 15 amino acids. J gave up 0 bases and V 3 bases, and 3 bases lay outside the gene matches. CDR3 bases: TGCGCCAGCAGCTCTACAGGGGATAGCAATCAGCCCCAGCATTTT. Amino acids: CASSSTGDSNQPQHF. Full variable domain (outside the CDR3, taken from reference TRBV5-1 and TRBJ1-5): KAGVTQTPRYLIKTRGQQVTLSCSPISGHRSVSWYQQTPGQGLQFLFEYFSETQRNKGNFPGRFSGRQFSNSRSEMNVSTLELGDSALYLCASSSTGDSNQPQHFGDGTRLSIL.